The next 2 T cell receptor beta chains were all read from a single sample in a study of T cell responses to AZD1222 COVID-19 vaccine. Data came from immunoSEQ multiplex PCR; TCRdb stores just in-frame clones and leaves some out. The sample yields around 99,000 clones, around 87% seen once. The sequenced sample was peripheral blood, obtained on day 0 of AZD1222 vaccination. The receptors were sampled from an adult in good health.

The V gene is TRBV28, the J gene TRBJ1-2, with D perhaps matching TRBD1 (5 bases). The CDR3 consists of 13 residues. Trimming stripped 4 bases from V and 8 bases from J, with 14 bases between. CDR1 is MDHEN, CDR2 SYDVKM, per germline. The CDR3, as DNA: TGTGCCAGCAGTTCGGGCAGGGTTAACGGCTACACCTTC. It is translated as CASSSGRVNGYTF.

The chain employs TRBV5-5 and TRBJ2-7, with D possibly being TRBD1 or TRBD2 (5 bases each). Germline lookup yields CDR1 SGHKS and CDR2 YYEKEE (reference sequence). The CDR3 runs 15 residues. V dropped 3 bases and J dropped 0 bases, with 13 bases sitting between them. The CDR3 DNA sequence: TGTGCCAGCAGCTCCGGGACGTTTAGCTCCTACGAGCAGTACTTC. It encodes CASSSGTFSSYEQYF.